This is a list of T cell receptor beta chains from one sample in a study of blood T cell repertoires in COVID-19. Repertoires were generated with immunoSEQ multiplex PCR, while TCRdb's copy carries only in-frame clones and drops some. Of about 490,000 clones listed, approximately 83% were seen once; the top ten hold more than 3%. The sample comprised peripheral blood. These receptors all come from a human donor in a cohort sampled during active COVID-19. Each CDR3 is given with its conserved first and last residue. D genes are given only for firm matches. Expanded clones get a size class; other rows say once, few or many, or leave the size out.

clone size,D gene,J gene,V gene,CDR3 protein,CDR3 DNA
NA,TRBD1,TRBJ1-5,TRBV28,CASSPPRQGFQPQHF,TGTGCCAGCAGTCCCCCCAGACAGGGCTTCCAGCCCCAGCATTTT
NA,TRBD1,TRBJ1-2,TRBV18,CASSPLSLTGALAGYNYGYTF,TGTGCCAGCTCACCATTATCGCTCACAGGGGCCCTCGCAGGGTATAACTATGGCTACACCTTC
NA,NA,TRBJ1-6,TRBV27,CASSLFAGRPNSPLHF,TGTGCCAGCAGTTTATTTGCAGGGAGGCCAAATTCACCCCTCCACTTT
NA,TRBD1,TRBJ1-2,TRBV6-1,CASSEWTGPGYTF,TGTGCCAGCAGTGAGTGGACAGGGCCAGGCTACACCTTC
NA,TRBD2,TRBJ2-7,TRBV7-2,CASTGTSGSYEQYF,TGTGCCAGCACCGGGACTAGCGGGAGCTACGAGCAGTACTTC
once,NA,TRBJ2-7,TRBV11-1,CASSPHGGMGSYEQYF,TGTGCCAGCAGCCCCCATGGCGGGATGGGGTCCTACGAGCAGTACTTC
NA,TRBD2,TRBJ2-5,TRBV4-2,CASSRGLAGLEETQYF,TGTGCCAGCAGCCGCGGACTAGCGGGTCTCGAAGAGACCCAGTACTTC
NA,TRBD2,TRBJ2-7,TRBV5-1,CASSFGGGSSYEQYF,TGCGCCAGCAGCTTTGGAGGCGGGAGCTCCTACGAGCAGTACTTC
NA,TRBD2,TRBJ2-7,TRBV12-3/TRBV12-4,CASSSQAGAKQYF,TGTGCCAGCAGCTCCCAAGCGGGAGCGAAACAGTACTTC
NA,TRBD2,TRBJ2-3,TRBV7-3,CASSLAGGDTDTQYF,TGTGCCAGCAGCTTAGCGGGAGGTGACACAGATACGCAGTATTTT
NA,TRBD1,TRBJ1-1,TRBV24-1,CATSEGTGSILGNTEAFF,TGTGCCACCAGTGAAGGGACAGGGTCGATTTTGGGGAACACTGAAGCTTTCTTT
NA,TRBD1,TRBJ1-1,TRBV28,CASSPWDRENTEAFF,TGTGCCAGCAGTCCCTGGGACAGAGAGAACACTGAAGCTTTCTTT
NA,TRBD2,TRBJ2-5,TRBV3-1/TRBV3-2,CASSPLLAGGLTQYF,TGTGCCAGCAGCCCCCTACTAGCGGGGGGTTTAACCCAGTACTTC
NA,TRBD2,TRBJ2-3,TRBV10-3,CAIKTSGSTDTQYF,TGTGCCATCAAAACTAGCGGGAGCACAGATACGCAGTATTTT
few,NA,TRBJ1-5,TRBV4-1,CASSYQESGNQPQHF,TGCGCCAGCAGCTATCAGGAATCAGGCAATCAGCCCCAGCATTTT
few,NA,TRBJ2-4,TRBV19,CASSRAKNIQYF,TGTGCCAGTAGTCGGGCCAAAAACATTCAGTACTTC
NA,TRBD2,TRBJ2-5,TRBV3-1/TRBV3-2,CASKQLAGGETQYF,TGTGCCAGCAAACAACTAGCGGGAGGAGAGACCCAGTACTTC
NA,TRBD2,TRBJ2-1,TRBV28,CASSHGEGREIDEQFF,TGTGCCAGCAGCCACGGGGAGGGGCGGGAGATAGATGAGCAGTTCTTC
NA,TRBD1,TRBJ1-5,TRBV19,CASSETGDSNQPQHF,TGTGCCAGTAGTGAAACAGGGGATAGCAATCAGCCCCAGCATTTT
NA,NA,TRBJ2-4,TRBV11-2,CASSTHRVGKNIQYF,TGTGCCAGCAGCACACACAGGGTCGGCAAAAACATTCAGTACTTC
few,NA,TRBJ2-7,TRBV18,CASSPGLPEQYF,TGTGCCAGCTCACCAGGGCTCCCCGAGCAGTACTTC